The 7 T cell receptor beta chains given below trace back to one sample, sequenced in a study of a mutant IDH1 vaccine in newly diagnosed glioma. Indicated time point: baseline, week 1 (first vaccination visit). As for treatment: pre-vaccination baseline after standard-of-care therapy. Libraries were prepared by immunoSEQ multiplex PCR; TCRdb keeps only in-frame clonotypes and omits some of them. The sample includes tens of thousands of clones, roughly 80% of them seen just once. Sequencing was performed on PBMCs, taken from a glioma patient treated with radiotherapy, temozolomide or both. These receptors originate from a man between 40 and 49 years old with glioma. Some clones in this sample may be carry-over from other donors' samples.

The CDR3 is CASSLVLGGSGYTF. CDR3 in DNA: TGTGCCAGCAGCTTAGTGTTGGGGGGGTCTGGCTACACCTTC. The chain combines TRBV7-2 with TRBJ1-2, with D possibly matching TRBD1 (5 bases). Trimming took 1 base from V and 7 from J, leaving 13 bases between them. Germline CDR1 SGHTA, CDR2 FQGNSA. This CDR3 has 14 amino acids.

This clone has a handful of counts. The chain carries TRBV5-1 and TRBJ1-1; 10 bases fit TRBD1. This CDR3 has 17 residues. CDR1 and CDR2 from the germline V gene are SGHRS and YFSETQ. Germline trimming cut 3 bases from V and 0 bases from J; bases unmatched to any gene: 8. The CDR3 DNA reads TGCGCCAGCAGCTCGGGACAGGGGCTAATAATGAACACTGAAGCTTTCTTT. Protein sequence: CASSSGQGLIMNTEAFF. Full variable domain (remainder filled in from reference TRBV5-1 and TRBJ1-1): KAGVTQTPRYLIKTRGQQVTLSCSPISGHRSVSWYQQTPGQGLQFLFEYFSETQRNKGNFPGRFSGRQFSNSRSEMNVSTLELGDSALYLCASSSGQGLIMNTEAFFGQGTRLTVV.

The chain couples TRBV7-8 to TRBJ2-7, with a possible D match to TRBD1 (5 bases). V was trimmed by 5 bases and J by 3 bases, leaving 14 bases between them. The CDR3 is 14 residues long. The germline CDR1 and CDR2 sequences are SGHVS and FQNEAQ. Here the CDR3 DNA reads TGTGCCAGCAGCCTGGTAACAGGCAACTACGAGCAGTACTTC. Translation: CASSLVTGNYEQYF. The whole variable domain, filled in from reference TRBV7-8 and TRBJ2-7, reads GAGVSQSPRYKVAKRGQDVALRCDPISGHVSLFWYQQALGQGPEFLTYFQNEAQLDKSGLPSDRFFAERPEGSVSTLKIQRTQQEDSAVYLCASSLVTGNYEQYFGPGTRLTVT.

This clone was counted a few times. The chain recombines TRBV4-1 with TRBJ2-5; 8 bases agree with TRBD2. V shed 4 bases and J 5 bases; nucleotides not matched to a gene: 3. The CDR3 has 13 amino acids. Looked up from germline, CDR1 is MGHRA and CDR2 is YSYEKL. The CDR3 spells CASSRGGRETQYF. The CDR3 DNA sequence: TGCGCCAGCAGCCGCGGGGGGCGGGAGACCCAGTACTTC.

The chain joins TRBV5-1 to TRBJ2-1, with 10 positions matching TRBD1. V lost 4 bases and J lost 2; bases outside the gene matches: 3. Looked up from germline, CDR1 is SGHRS and CDR2 is YFSETQ. There are 15 residues in the CDR3. The CDR3 sequence is CASSLGQGAYNEQFF. The CDR3 DNA sequence: TGCGCCAGCAGCCTAGGACAGGGGGCCTACAATGAGCAGTTCTTC.

The chain employs TRBV30 and TRBJ1-2; possibly TRBD1 for D (5 bases). Trimming removed 2 bases from V and 2 bases from J, with 15 bases in between. This CDR3 has 15 residues. CDR1 GTSNPN and CDR2 SVGIG come from the germline V gene (reference sequence). The CDR3 nucleotides read TGTGCCTGGAGTCGTCCCGGGACTGGGAACTATGGCTACACCTTC. Amino acids: CAWSRPGTGNYGYTF.

The V call is TRBV4-1, the J call TRBJ1-1; D might be TRBD1 (6 bases). This CDR3 spans 16 amino acids. The V and J ends lost 3 bases and 0 bases respectively, with 14 bases between them. The germline gives CDR1 MGHRA, CDR2 YSYEKL. This chain's CDR3 is CASSHAARGMNTEAFF. CDR3 in DNA: TGCGCCAGCAGCCATGCGGCCAGGGGAATGAACACTGAAGCTTTCTTT.